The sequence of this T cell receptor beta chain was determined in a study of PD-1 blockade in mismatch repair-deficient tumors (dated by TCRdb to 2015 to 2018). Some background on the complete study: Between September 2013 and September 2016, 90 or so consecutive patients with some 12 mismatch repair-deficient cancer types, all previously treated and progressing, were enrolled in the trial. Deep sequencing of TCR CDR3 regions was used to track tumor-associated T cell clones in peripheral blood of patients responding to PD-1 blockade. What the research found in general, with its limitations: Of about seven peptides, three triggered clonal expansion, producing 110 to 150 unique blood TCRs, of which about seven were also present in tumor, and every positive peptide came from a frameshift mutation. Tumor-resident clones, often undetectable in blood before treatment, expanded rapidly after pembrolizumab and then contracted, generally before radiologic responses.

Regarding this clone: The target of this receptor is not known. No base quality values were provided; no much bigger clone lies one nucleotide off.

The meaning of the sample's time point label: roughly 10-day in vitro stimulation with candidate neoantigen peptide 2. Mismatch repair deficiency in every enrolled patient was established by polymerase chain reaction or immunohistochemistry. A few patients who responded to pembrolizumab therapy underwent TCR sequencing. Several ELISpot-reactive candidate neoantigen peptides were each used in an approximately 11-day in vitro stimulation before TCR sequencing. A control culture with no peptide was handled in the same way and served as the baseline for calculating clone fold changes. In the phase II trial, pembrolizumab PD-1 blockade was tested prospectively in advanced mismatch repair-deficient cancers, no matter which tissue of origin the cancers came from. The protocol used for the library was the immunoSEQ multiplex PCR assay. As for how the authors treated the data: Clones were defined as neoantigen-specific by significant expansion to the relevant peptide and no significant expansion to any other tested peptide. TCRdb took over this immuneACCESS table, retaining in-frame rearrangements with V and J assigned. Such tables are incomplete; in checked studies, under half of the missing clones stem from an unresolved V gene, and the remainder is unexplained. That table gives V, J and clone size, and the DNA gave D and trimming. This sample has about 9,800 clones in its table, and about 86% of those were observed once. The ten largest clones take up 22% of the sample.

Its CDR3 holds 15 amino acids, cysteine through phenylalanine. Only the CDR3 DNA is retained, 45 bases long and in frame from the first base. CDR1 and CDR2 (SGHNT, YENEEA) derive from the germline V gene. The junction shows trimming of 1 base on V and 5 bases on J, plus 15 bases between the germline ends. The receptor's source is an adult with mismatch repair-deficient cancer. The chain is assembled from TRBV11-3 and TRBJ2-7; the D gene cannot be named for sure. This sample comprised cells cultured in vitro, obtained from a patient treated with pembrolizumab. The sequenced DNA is TGTGCCAGCAGCTTAGTTACGGCAGCATCGGACGAGCAGTACTTC. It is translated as CASSLVTAASDEQYF.